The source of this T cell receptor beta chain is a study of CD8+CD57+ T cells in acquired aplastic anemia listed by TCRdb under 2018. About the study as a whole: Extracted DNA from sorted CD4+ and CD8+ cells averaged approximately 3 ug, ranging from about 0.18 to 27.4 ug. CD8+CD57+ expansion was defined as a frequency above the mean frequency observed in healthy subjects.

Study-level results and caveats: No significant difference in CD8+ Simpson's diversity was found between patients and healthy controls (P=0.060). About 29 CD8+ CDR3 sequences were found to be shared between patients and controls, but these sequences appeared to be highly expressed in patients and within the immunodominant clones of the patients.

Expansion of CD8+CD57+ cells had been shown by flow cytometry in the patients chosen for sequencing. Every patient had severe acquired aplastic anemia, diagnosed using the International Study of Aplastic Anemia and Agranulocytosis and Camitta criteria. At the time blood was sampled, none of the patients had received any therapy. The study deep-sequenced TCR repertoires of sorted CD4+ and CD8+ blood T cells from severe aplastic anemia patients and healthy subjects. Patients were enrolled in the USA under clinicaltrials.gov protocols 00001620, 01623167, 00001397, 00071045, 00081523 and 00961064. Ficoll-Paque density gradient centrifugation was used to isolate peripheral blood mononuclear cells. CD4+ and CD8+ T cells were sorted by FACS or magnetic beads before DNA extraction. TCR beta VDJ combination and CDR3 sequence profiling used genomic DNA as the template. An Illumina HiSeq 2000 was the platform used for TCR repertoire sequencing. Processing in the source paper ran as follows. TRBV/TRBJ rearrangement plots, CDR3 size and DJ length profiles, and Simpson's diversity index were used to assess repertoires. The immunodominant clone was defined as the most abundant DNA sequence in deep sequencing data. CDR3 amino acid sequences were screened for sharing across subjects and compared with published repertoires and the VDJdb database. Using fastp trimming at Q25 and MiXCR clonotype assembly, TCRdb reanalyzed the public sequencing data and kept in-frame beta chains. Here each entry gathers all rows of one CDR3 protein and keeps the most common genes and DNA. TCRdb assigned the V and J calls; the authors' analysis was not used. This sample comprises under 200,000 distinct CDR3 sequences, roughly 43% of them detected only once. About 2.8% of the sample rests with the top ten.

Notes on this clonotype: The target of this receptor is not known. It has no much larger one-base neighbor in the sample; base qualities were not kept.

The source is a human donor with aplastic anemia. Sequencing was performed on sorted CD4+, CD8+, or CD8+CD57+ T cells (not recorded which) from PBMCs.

The bases read TGTGCCATACAGGGGGTGGGGGAAGAGACCCAGTACTTC. Its protein is CAIQGVGEETQYF. The chain links TRBV10-3 with TRBJ2-5, with TRBD1 identical over 8 junction bases. Trimmed from V: 9 bases; trimmed from J: 3 bases; junction bases lacking a gene match: 6. Via the germline V gene, CDR1 is ENHRY and CDR2 SYGVKD. The CDR3 starts with the cysteine, ends with the phenylalanine, and has 13 residues. Only CDR3 DNA remains: 39 bases, in frame from the first base.